The rows below give T cell receptor beta chains drawn from one sample of a study of blood T cell repertoires in COVID-19. Assay: immunoSEQ multiplex PCR; the TCRdb copy retains only in-frame clones and omits some. In the table there are 350,000 to 550,000 clones, around 89% of which are singletons. Material for sequencing was peripheral blood. The receptors here all came from a young woman with acute or convalescent COVID-19. Both conserved end residues are part of each CDR3. D genes are given only for firm matches. Size is omitted from some rows. Given values are once, few, many or a class for expanded clones.

clone_size	v_call	j_call	d_call	cdr3_length	cdr3_aa	cdr3_nt
-	TRBV6-5	TRBJ2-4	-	11	CASTSWDFQYF	TGTGCCAGCACCTCCTGGGACTTTCAGTACTTC
-	TRBV5-1	TRBJ1-3	-	16	CASRKDASHSGNTIYF	TGCGCCAGCAGAAAGGACGCTAGCCACTCTGGAAACACCATATATTTT
-	TRBV30	TRBJ1-2	-	14	CAWSVDRGNYGYTF	TGTGCCTGGAGTGTAGATCGGGGGAACTATGGCTACACCTTC
-	TRBV7-9	TRBJ1-1	-	15	CASSYVTGGNTEAFF	TGTGCCAGCAGTTATGTGACAGGTGGGAACACTGAAGCTTTCTTT
-	TRBV24-1	TRBJ2-1	-	16	CATSDPPGGDYNEQFF	TGTGCCACCAGTGATCCTCCTGGAGGGGACTACAATGAGCAGTTCTTC
-	TRBV28	TRBJ1-1	-	12	CASSLYRLKAFF	TGTGCCAGCAGCCTATACAGGTTAAAAGCTTTCTTT
-	TRBV12-3/TRBV12-4	TRBJ2-3	TRBD1	13	CASSFDRADTQYF	TGTGCCAGCAGTTTCGACAGGGCAGATACGCAGTATTTT
-	TRBV29-1	TRBJ2-5	TRBD1	13	CSVGQGWQETQYF	TGCAGCGTCGGACAGGGGTGGCAAGAGACCCAGTACTTC
-	TRBV9	TRBJ2-2	TRBD2	15	CASSVSLAGPGELFF	TGTGCCAGCAGCGTCAGTCTAGCGGGCCCCGGGGAGCTGTTTTTT
-	TRBV4-1	TRBJ1-3	-	15	CASSQEGGVGNTIYF	TGCGCCAGCAGCCAAGAAGGAGGGGTCGGAAACACCATATATTTT
-	TRBV5-5	TRBJ2-2	TRBD1	17	CASSLSVRTGNWGELFF	TGTGCCAGCAGCTTGTCCGTTCGGACAGGGAATTGGGGGGAGCTGTTTTTT
-	TRBV7-2	TRBJ2-1	-	14	CASSFWGLRNEQFF	TGTGCCAGCAGCTTTTGGGGGCTACGCAATGAGCAGTTCTTC
-	TRBV23-1	TRBJ2-2	TRBD1	17	CASSQPGQESNTGELFF	TGCGCCAGCAGTCAACCCGGACAGGAATCTAACACCGGGGAGCTGTTTTTT
-	TRBV5-5	TRBJ2-7	-	12	CASSLTANEQYF	TGTGCCAGCAGCTTGACCGCGAACGAGCAGTACTTC
-	TRBV9	TRBJ2-1	-	13	CASSASRSNEQFF	TGTGCCAGCAGCGCCTCGAGGAGCAATGAGCAGTTCTTC
-	TRBV3-1/TRBV3-2	TRBJ2-1	TRBD2	16	CASSLGGTDLYNEQFF	TGTGCCAGCAGCCTGGGGGGGACCGACCTATACAATGAGCAGTTCTTC
once	TRBV24-1	TRBJ1-1	-	13	CATRDSRYTEAFF	TGTGCCACCAGGGACAGCCGATACACTGAAGCTTTCTTT
few	TRBV2	TRBJ2-7	TRBD1	14	CASNPGQGHYEQYF	TGTGCCAGCAATCCGGGACAGGGCCACTACGAGCAGTACTTC
-	TRBV11-2	TRBJ2-3	-	11	CASSYTDTQYF	TGTGCCAGCAGTTACACAGATACGCAGTATTTT
-	TRBV5-8	TRBJ2-7	-	14	CASSLRPDSYEQYF	TGTGCCAGCAGCTTGCGCCCAGATTCCTACGAGCAGTACTTC
-	TRBV9	TRBJ1-4	TRBD1	15	CASSAGHRGNEKLFF	TGTGCCAGCAGCGCCGGGCACAGGGGGAATGAAAAACTGTTTTTT
-	TRBV28	TRBJ1-1	-	14	CASSFGRVGTEAFF	TGTGCCAGCAGTTTCGGCAGGGTGGGCACTGAAGCTTTCTTT
-	TRBV27	TRBJ1-1	-	14	CASSQDSMNTEAFF	TGTGCCAGCAGCCAGGACAGCATGAACACTGAAGCTTTCTTT
-	TRBV5-1	TRBJ1-6	-	14	CASSLVIGNSPLHF	TGCGCCAGCAGCTTGGTTATCGGTAATTCACCCCTCCACTTT
-	TRBV27	TRBJ2-1	-	13	CASSLRLTNEQFF	TGTGCCAGCAGTTTACGACTAACTAATGAGCAGTTCTTC
-	TRBV4-1	TRBJ2-1	TRBD1	16	CASSQLPGTGSNEQFF	TGCGCCAGCAGCCAACTCCCCGGGACAGGATCCAATGAGCAGTTCTTC
-	TRBV21-1	TRBJ1-4	-	16	CASSKGGRRFNEKLFF	TGTGCCAGCAGCAAAGGAGGTAGGAGGTTTAATGAAAAACTGTTTTTT
-	TRBV5-8	TRBJ1-2	-	15	CASSPLPGQSYGYTF	TGTGCCAGCAGCCCCCTCCCCGGACAGTCCTATGGCTACACCTTC
-	TRBV20-1	TRBJ2-3	TRBD1	16	CSASPMGQGSADTQYF	TGCAGTGCTAGTCCGATGGGACAGGGAAGTGCGGATACGCAGTATTTT
-	TRBV6-6	TRBJ1-3	TRBD1	13	CASNRGWGNTIYF	TGTGCCAGCAACAGGGGGTGGGGAAACACCATATATTTT
few	TRBV7-2	TRBJ1-6	-	17	CASSAPEDSAANSPLHF	TGTGCCAGCAGCGCGCCTGAGGACAGTGCCGCTAATTCACCCCTCCACTTT
-	TRBV2	TRBJ2-7	TRBD1	13	CASSEGRGQEQYF	TGTGCCAGCAGTGAAGGCAGGGGGCAAGAGCAGTACTTC
-	TRBV19	TRBJ1-1	-	15	CASSTKGGRNTEAFF	TGTGCCAGTAGTACGAAGGGGGGGCGCAACACTGAAGCTTTCTTT
once	TRBV5-1	TRBJ2-5	-	13	CASSGGREETQYF	TGCGCCAGCAGCGGGGGCAGGGAAGAGACCCAGTACTTC
-	TRBV5-6	TRBJ1-2	TRBD1	13	CASRRGTGQGYTF	TGTGCCAGCAGAAGAGGGACAGGGCAAGGCTACACCTTC
-	TRBV15	TRBJ2-2	-	14	CATSRGQNTGELFF	TGTGCCACCAGCAGAGGACAGAACACCGGGGAGCTGTTTTTT
-	TRBV5-6	TRBJ1-1	TRBD1	13	CASSLGGNTEAFF	TGTGCCAGCAGCCTAGGGGGCAACACTGAAGCTTTCTTT
-	TRBV27	TRBJ2-7	TRBD1	14	CASSKYRGSYEQYF	TGTGCCAGCAGTAAGTACAGGGGCTCCTACGAGCAGTACTTC
-	TRBV5-5	TRBJ1-6	-	14	CASSQSRQDSPLHF	TGTGCCAGCAGCCAAAGTCGACAGGACTCACCCCTCCACTTT
-	TRBV9	TRBJ2-1	TRBD1	12	CASSLSDRGLFF	TGTGCCAGCAGCTTGTCGGACAGGGGATTGTTCTTC
-	TRBV21-1	TRBJ1-4	-	16	CASSHRQGPTNEKLFF	TGTGCCAGCAGCCACCGACAGGGGCCCACTAATGAAAAACTGTTTTTT
-	TRBV18	TRBJ2-3	TRBD1	14	CASSPGQVMDTQYF	TGTGCCAGCTCACCAGGACAGGTCATGGATACGCAGTATTTT
once	TRBV4-2	TRBJ1-1	-	14	CASSQVAGGTEAFF	TGTGCCAGCAGCCAAGTTGCAGGAGGGACTGAAGCTTTCTTT
-	TRBV24-1	TRBJ2-2	TRBD2	16	CATSDLSGGPTGELFF	TGTGCCACCAGTGATTTGAGCGGGGGCCCCACCGGGGAGCTGTTTTTT
-	TRBV1	TRBJ2-6	-	18	CTSSQDGTGESGANVLTF	TGCACCAGCAGCCAAGATGGGACAGGGGAGTCTGGGGCCAACGTCCTGACTTTC
-	TRBV2	TRBJ1-2	-	12	CASSEGRAGYTF	TGTGCCAGCAGTGAAGGGCGGGCTGGCTACACCTTC
-	TRBV4-2	TRBJ2-5	-	13	CASSPWRGETQYF	TGTGCCAGCAGCCCCTGGAGGGGAGAGACCCAGTACTTC
-	TRBV7-9	TRBJ1-1	-	13	CASSFLVNTEAFF	TGTGCCAGCAGCTTTCTTGTGAACACTGAAGCTTTCTTT
-	TRBV6-4	TRBJ2-1	TRBD2	16	CASSVGYIAGLNEQFF	TGTGCCAGCAGTGTCGGTTATATAGCGGGGCTCAATGAGCAGTTCTTC
-	TRBV3-1/TRBV3-2	TRBJ1-2	-	18	CASSQDRQSGGANYGYTF	TGTGCCAGCAGCCAAGACCGACAGAGCGGGGGAGCTAACTATGGCTACACCTTC